The present T cell receptor (beta chain) was sequenced within a study of radiation and T cells in renal cell carcinoma. Trimming left V 4 bases short and J 13 bases short, with 7 bases between. CDR1 is LGHDT and CDR2 is YNNKEL in the germline V gene (reference sequence). The CDR3 loop spans 9 amino acids. Here immunoSEQ multiplex PCR was the method, and the copy in TCRdb shows in-frame clones only, minus some. Among some 150,000 clones listed, roughly 83% were seen once. Time point described: baseline pretreatment blood. This sample's treatment: 15 Gy SBRT to primary tumor, nephrectomy 4 weeks later. The sequences come from blood, collected from a patient whose treatment included radiotherapy and nephrectomy. V gene TRBV3-1 (or the pseudogene TRBV3-2) combines with J gene TRBJ2-5; D ambiguous. The source of this sequence is a woman aged 50 to 60 with renal cell carcinoma. This CDR3 reads CASSPPPYF. CDR3 sequence (DNA): TGTGCCAGCAGCCCCCCCCCGTACTTC.